Detailed here is one T cell receptor (beta chain). The data were taken from a study of graft-versus-host responses after intestinal transplantation. CDR3 length: 14 amino acids. Germline CDR1 and CDR2: MDHEN and SYDVKM. The ends were cut back, 2 bases at V and 5 bases at J, with 13 bases in the middle. Sequenced by immunoSEQ multiplex PCR; TCRdb stores in-frame clones only, minus some. The table records about 45,000 clones, around nine tenths of them present only once. The material was PBMCs, obtained 524 days after transplant. The chain joins TRBV28 to TRBJ2-7; weak D call: TRBD1 (6 bases). The clonotype originates from a human patient who received an intestinal transplant, so some T cells may come from the graft donor. Here the CDR3 reads CASSLIGGLNEQYF. The CDR3 nucleotides are TGTGCCAGCAGTTTAATAGGGGGTTTGAACGAGCAGTACTTC. The variable domain in full, completed from reference TRBV28 and TRBJ2-7, reads DVKVTQSSRYLVKRTGEKVFLECVQDMDHENMFWYRQDPGLGLRLIYFSYDVKMKEKGDIPEGYSVSREKKERFSLILESASTNQTSMYLCASSLIGGLNEQYFGPGTRLTVT.